This section outlines one TCR beta chain sequence together with its context. Trimming left V 8 bases short and J 5 bases short, with 14 bases between. Germline-derived CDR1 and CDR2 are MNHEY and SMNVEV (reference sequence). The CDR3 is 13 amino acids. The data originate from a study of CD8+ T cells in alopecia areata. Treatment defined: oral pan-JAK inhibitor, 5-10 mg twice daily. RNA extraction and reverse transcription yielded cDNA as sequencing template. The assay was immunoSEQ multiplex PCR, and TCRdb's table has in-frame clones only and misses some. The table has around 110,000 clones, under 60% seen once.

Source: CD8+ T cells sorted from blood, taken at week 24, from a patient treated with tofacitinib. This TCR was recovered from a human donor with alopecia areata. The J gene is TRBJ2-3, the V gene TRBV27, with D tentatively TRBD1 or TRBD2 (5 bases each). The CDR3 coding sequence is TGTGCCAGCTTGACAGCTGGGGGAGATACGCAGTATTTT. Residues: CASLTAGGDTQYF.